A selection of T cell receptor beta chains follows, all from one sample in a study of prognosis after radiotherapy for stage I lung cancer. Each CDR3 protein is one row after TCRdb ran MiXCR on the multiplex PCR reads. Of over 15,000 distinct CDR3 sequences listed, around 30% are singletons. Sequencing was performed on PBMCs, taken before or after stereotactic body radiation therapy (not recorded which). Receptors were obtained from a donor of 50 years or more with non-small cell lung cancer. Each CDR3 is given without its conserved first and last residue. D genes are given only for firm matches.

d_gene: -; len: 13; j_gene: TRBJ1-5; v_gene: TRBV5-1; CDR3aa: ASSLEAGAGQPQH
d_gene: TRBD2; len: 13; j_gene: TRBJ2-7; v_gene: TRBV7-2; CDR3aa: ASSLTTSGTYEQY
d_gene: TRBD1; len: 12; j_gene: TRBJ2-7; v_gene: TRBV20-1; CDR3aa: SARKGTAAYEQY
d_gene: TRBD1; len: 10; j_gene: TRBJ1-1; v_gene: TRBV20-1; CDR3aa: SAWDRNTEAF
d_gene: -; len: 16; j_gene: TRBJ2-2; v_gene: TRBV19; CDR3aa: ASSIEDTGPSNTGELF
d_gene: TRBD2; len: 13; j_gene: TRBJ2-1; v_gene: TRBV6-4; CDR3aa: ASSPTSGSNNEQF
d_gene: -; len: 12; j_gene: TRBJ1-2; v_gene: TRBV7-9; CDR3aa: ASSRTESNYGYT
d_gene: -; len: 12; j_gene: TRBJ1-1; v_gene: TRBV19; CDR3aa: ASRQGPVNTEAF
d_gene: -; len: 10; j_gene: TRBJ2-5; v_gene: TRBV13; CDR3aa: ASSFEQETQY
d_gene: -; len: 10; j_gene: TRBJ1-2; v_gene: TRBV10-2; CDR3aa: ASSEDRFGYT
d_gene: TRBD1; len: 11; j_gene: TRBJ2-7; v_gene: TRBV29-1; CDR3aa: SVDGTGSYEQY
d_gene: TRBD2; len: 13; j_gene: TRBJ2-5; v_gene: TRBV28; CDR3aa: ASSGLAGFQETQY
d_gene: -; len: 13; j_gene: TRBJ2-1; v_gene: TRBV10-3; CDR3aa: AISELGSEYNEQF
d_gene: -; len: 13; j_gene: TRBJ1-3; v_gene: TRBV6-1; CDR3aa: ASSEVELLGNTIY
d_gene: -; len: 11; j_gene: TRBJ2-2; v_gene: TRBV12-3/TRBV12-4; CDR3aa: ASRARVTGELF
d_gene: TRBD2; len: 18; j_gene: TRBJ2-1; v_gene: TRBV6-2/TRBV6-3; CDR3aa: ASSTTGSGRAILGRNEQF
d_gene: -; len: 12; j_gene: TRBJ1-4; v_gene: TRBV6-1; CDR3aa: ASSRVRDREKLF
d_gene: -; len: 10; j_gene: TRBJ2-7; v_gene: TRBV3-1; CDR3aa: ASSVSSYEQY
d_gene: -; len: 12; j_gene: TRBJ2-3; v_gene: TRBV9; CDR3aa: ASSAIGLADTQY
d_gene: TRBD1; len: 13; j_gene: TRBJ2-7; v_gene: TRBV13; CDR3aa: ASSSTGQGRYEQY
d_gene: -; len: 10; j_gene: TRBJ2-5; v_gene: TRBV6-1; CDR3aa: ASSSVSETQY
d_gene: -; len: 12; j_gene: TRBJ1-2; v_gene: TRBV20-1; CDR3aa: SARDPRGDYGYT
d_gene: TRBD1; len: 13; j_gene: TRBJ2-7; v_gene: TRBV4-1; CDR3aa: ASSRETGEYYEQY
d_gene: -; len: 13; j_gene: TRBJ2-2; v_gene: TRBV5-4; CDR3aa: ASSLPGVPTGELF
d_gene: -; len: 12; j_gene: TRBJ2-7; v_gene: TRBV2; CDR3aa: ASSGTLTDNEQY
d_gene: TRBD2; len: 15; j_gene: TRBJ2-7; v_gene: TRBV7-9; CDR3aa: ASSSGLAGGTHYEQY
d_gene: -; len: 13; j_gene: TRBJ1-4; v_gene: TRBV7-9; CDR3aa: ASSLSLGESEKLF
d_gene: TRBD2; len: 15; j_gene: TRBJ2-7; v_gene: TRBV13; CDR3aa: ASSQRPSGRAANEQY
d_gene: -; len: 11; j_gene: TRBJ1-2; v_gene: TRBV30; CDR3aa: AWSVGISRGYT
d_gene: -; len: 12; j_gene: TRBJ2-6; v_gene: TRBV6-5; CDR3aa: ASSSLIGANVPT
d_gene: TRBD2; len: 13; j_gene: TRBJ2-7; v_gene: TRBV4-1; CDR3aa: ASSQDGLGLYEQY
d_gene: TRBD1; len: 13; j_gene: TRBJ1-5; v_gene: TRBV10-3; CDR3aa: AISRTGESNQPQH
d_gene: -; len: 7; j_gene: TRBJ2-7; v_gene: TRBV7-9; CDR3aa: ASSLGQY
d_gene: -; len: 13; j_gene: TRBJ2-7; v_gene: TRBV24-1; CDR3aa: ATKTPGTPSYEQY
d_gene: TRBD2; len: 12; j_gene: TRBJ2-7; v_gene: TRBV5-1; CDR3aa: ASRKAGVGYEQY
d_gene: TRBD2; len: 14; j_gene: TRBJ2-3; v_gene: TRBV29-1; CDR3aa: SVVGGRSGSWNTQY
d_gene: -; len: 14; j_gene: TRBJ2-7; v_gene: TRBV7-3; CDR3aa: ASSHSWLAEAYEQY
d_gene: -; len: 12; j_gene: TRBJ1-3; v_gene: TRBV9; CDR3aa: ASSGPYSGNTIY
d_gene: -; len: 15; j_gene: TRBJ2-1; v_gene: TRBV7-9; CDR3aa: ASSLPLGSGSYNEQF
d_gene: TRBD2; len: 14; j_gene: TRBJ2-1; v_gene: TRBV7-9; CDR3aa: ASSPEIAGGYNEQF
d_gene: -; len: 12; j_gene: TRBJ2-2; v_gene: TRBV28; CDR3aa: ASSLGPGTGELF
d_gene: -; len: 12; j_gene: TRBJ2-5; v_gene: TRBV4-1; CDR3aa: ASSRRDVEETQY
d_gene: TRBD1; len: 16; j_gene: TRBJ1-2; v_gene: TRBV6-1; CDR3aa: ASSYTPSGTGSRRGYT
d_gene: -; len: 13; j_gene: TRBJ2-2; v_gene: TRBV2; CDR3aa: ASRPTASNTGELF
d_gene: -; len: 15; j_gene: TRBJ2-3; v_gene: TRBV28; CDR3aa: ASIPNLRGVISDTQY
d_gene: -; len: 10; j_gene: TRBJ1-4; v_gene: TRBV5-1; CDR3aa: ASSSQGEKLF
d_gene: -; len: 11; j_gene: TRBJ2-5; v_gene: TRBV20-1; CDR3aa: SARGDGGETQY
d_gene: TRBD2; len: 12; j_gene: TRBJ2-7; v_gene: TRBV20-1; CDR3aa: SARSGGGSYEQY